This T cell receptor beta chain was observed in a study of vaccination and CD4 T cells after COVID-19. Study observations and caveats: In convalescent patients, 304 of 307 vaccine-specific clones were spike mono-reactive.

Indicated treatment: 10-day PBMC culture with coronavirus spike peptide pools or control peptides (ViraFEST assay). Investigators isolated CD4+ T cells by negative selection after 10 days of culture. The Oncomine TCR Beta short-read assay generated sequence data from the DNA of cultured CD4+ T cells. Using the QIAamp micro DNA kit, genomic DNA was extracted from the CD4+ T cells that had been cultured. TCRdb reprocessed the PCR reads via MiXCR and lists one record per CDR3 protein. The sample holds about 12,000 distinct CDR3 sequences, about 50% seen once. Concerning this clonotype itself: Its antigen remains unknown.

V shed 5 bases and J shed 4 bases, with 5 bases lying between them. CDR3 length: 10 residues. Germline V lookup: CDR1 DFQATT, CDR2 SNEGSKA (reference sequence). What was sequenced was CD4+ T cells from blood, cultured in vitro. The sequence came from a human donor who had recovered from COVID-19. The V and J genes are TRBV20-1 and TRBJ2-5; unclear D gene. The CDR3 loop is CSAERETQYF. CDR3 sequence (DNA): TGCAGTGCTGAACGAGAGACCCAGTACTTC.